This record looks at one T cell receptor beta chain sequence and its context. CDR3 length equals 15 residues. Unmatched junction bases numbered 7, after V lost 3 bases and J lost 2 bases. This sample was taken from a study of blood T cell repertoires in COVID-19. Study overall: Sample material is recorded as cDNA or gDNA derived from T cells, B-cell-depleted T cells, or PBMCs.

TCRdb's copy holds only in-frame clones and misses some; the assay was immunoSEQ multiplex PCR. Of over 200,000 clones in the sample, 75% to 90% were seen once. All enrollees were about 18 to 89 years old and from about two dozen US areas. The source of this sequence is a man aged 35 to 55 who had recovered from COVID-19. The V and J genes are TRBV5-3 and TRBJ2-7, with 8 bases that match TRBD1. TRBV5-3 is treated as an ORF (open reading frame) with a function not yet certain. Sequenced input: PBMCs or T cells enriched from blood (not recorded which). This chain's CDR3 is CARSSSRDRPYEQYF. Here the CDR3 DNA reads TGTGCCAGAAGCTCGTCCCGGGACAGGCCCTACGAGCAGTACTTC.